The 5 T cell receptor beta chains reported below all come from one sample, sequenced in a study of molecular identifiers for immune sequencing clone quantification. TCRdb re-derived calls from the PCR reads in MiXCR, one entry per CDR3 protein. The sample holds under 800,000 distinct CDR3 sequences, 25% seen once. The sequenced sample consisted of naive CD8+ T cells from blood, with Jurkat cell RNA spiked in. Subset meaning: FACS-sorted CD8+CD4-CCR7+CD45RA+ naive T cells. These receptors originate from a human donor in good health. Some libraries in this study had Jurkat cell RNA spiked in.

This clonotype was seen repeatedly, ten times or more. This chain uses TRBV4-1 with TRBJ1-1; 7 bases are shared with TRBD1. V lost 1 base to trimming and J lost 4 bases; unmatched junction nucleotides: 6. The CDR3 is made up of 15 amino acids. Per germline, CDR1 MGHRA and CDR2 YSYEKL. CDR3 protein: CASSQGTGVGTEAFF. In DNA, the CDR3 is TGCGCCAGCAGCCAAGGTACAGGGGTCGGCACTGAAGCTTTCTTT.

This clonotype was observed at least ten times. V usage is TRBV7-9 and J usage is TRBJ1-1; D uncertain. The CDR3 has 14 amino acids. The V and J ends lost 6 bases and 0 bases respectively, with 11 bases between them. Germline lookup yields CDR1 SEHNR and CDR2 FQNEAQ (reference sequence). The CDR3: CASSHEIVNTEAFF. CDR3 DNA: TGTGCCAGCAGTCACGAAATCGTGAACACTGAAGCTTTCTTT.

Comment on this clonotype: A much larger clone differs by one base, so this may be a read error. In DNA, the CDR3 is TGTGCCAGCTGTGGGGGACAGGGGATATCTGGGGCCAACGTCCTGACTTTC. Protein: CASCGGQGISGANVLTF. The chain links TRBV27 to TRBJ2-6; 10 nucleotides match TRBD1. Germline-derived CDR1 and CDR2 are MNHEY and SMNVEV (reference sequence). This CDR3 comprises 17 residues. J was trimmed by 1 base and V by 8 bases; bases with no gene match: 8.

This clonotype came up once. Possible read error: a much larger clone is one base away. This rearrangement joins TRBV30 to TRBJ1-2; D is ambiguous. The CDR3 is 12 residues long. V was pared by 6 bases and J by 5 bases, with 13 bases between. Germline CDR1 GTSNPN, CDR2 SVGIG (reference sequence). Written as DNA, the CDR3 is TGTGCCTGTGCTCCCCTGAGATATGGCTACACCTTC. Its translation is CACAPLRYGYTF. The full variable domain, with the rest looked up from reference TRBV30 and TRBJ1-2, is SQTIHQWPATLVQPVGSPLSLECTVEGTSNPNLYWYRQAAGRGLQLLFYSVGIGQISSEVPQNLSASRPQDRQFILSSKKLLLSDSGFYLCACAPLRYGYTFGSGTRLTVV.

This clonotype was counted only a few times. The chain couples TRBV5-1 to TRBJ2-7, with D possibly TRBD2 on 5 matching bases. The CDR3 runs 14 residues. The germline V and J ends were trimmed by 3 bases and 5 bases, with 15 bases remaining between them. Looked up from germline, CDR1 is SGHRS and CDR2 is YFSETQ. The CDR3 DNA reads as TGCGCCAGCAGCTCGGGCGGGTTGGAAAACGAGCAGTACTTC. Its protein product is CASSSGGLENEQYF. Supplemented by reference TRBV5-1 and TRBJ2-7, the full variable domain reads KAGVTQTPRYLIKTRGQQVTLSCSPISGHRSVSWYQQTPGQGLQFLFEYFSETQRNKGNFPGRFSGRQFSNSRSEMNVSTLELGDSALYLCASSSGGLENEQYFGPGTRLTVT.